This T cell receptor beta chain was identified in a study of STAT5B mutations in CD4+ large granular lymphocyte leukemia. Study-level information: Among healthy controls, a particular HLA allele went with more CDR3 'QG' motifs.

Here immunoSEQ multiplex PCR was the method, and the copy in TCRdb shows in-frame clones only, minus some. The table records about 37,000 clones, 87% of them present only once. Details on this clone: The antigen remains undetermined.

Study-level findings and limits: Without putative leukemic clones, patient CD4-sorted repertoires remained more clonal than healthy CD4+ repertoires.

V was shortened by 4 bases and J by 3 bases, with 4 bases between the two germline ends. Germline values: CDR1 ENHRY, CDR2 SYGVKD. The CDR3 length is 11 residues. The specimen sequenced was CD4+ T cells from blood buffy coats. The chain combines TRBV10-3 with TRBJ2-7, with D unclear. This receptor was obtained from a human donor in good health. The CDR3 is CAISGNYEQYF. The CDR3 DNA is TGTGCCATCAGTGGTAACTACGAGCAGTACTTC.